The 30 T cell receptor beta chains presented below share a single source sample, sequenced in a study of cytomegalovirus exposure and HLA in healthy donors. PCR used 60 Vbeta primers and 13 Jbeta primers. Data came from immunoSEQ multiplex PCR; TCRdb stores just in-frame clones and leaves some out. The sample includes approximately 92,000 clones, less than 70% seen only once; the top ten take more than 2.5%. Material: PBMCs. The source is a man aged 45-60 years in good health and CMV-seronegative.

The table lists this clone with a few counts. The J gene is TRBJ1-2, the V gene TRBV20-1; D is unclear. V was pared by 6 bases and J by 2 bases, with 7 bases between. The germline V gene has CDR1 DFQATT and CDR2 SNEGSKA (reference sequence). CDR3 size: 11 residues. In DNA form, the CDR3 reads TGCAGTGCCTCCCCCAACTATGGCTACACCTTC. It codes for CSASPNYGYTF.

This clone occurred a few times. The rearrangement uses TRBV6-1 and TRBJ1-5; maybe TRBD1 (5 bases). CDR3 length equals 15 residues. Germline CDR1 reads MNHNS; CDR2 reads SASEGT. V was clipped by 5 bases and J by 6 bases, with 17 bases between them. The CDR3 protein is CASSPLPWGGQPQHF. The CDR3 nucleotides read TGTGCCAGCAGTCCCTTACCCTGGGGGGGTCAGCCCCAGCATTTT.

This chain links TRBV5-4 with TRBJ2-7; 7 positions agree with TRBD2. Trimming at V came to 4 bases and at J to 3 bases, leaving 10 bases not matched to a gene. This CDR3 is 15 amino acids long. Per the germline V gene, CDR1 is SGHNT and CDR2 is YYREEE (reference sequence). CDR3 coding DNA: TGTGCCAGCAGCGAGGGACTTGGGGGGGTCTACGAGCAGTACTTC. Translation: CASSEGLGGVYEQYF.

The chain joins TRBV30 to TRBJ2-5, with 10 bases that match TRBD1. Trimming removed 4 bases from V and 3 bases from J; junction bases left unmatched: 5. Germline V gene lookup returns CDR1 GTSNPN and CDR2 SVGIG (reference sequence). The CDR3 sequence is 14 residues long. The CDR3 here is CAWNRQGAEETQYF. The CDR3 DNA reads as TGTGCCTGGAACAGACAGGGGGCGGAAGAGACCCAGTACTTC.

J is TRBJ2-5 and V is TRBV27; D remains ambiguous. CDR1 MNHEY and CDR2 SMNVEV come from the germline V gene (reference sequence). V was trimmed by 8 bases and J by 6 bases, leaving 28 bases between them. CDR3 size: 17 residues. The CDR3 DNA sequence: TGTGCCAGCCTACCCCGGTATGAGGAGTACTCTGTAAAGACCCAGTACTTC. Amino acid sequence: CASLPRYEEYSVKTQYF.

CDR3 bases: TGTGCCAGCTCATCCGGGACTTTCGGCACCGGGGAGCTGTTTTTT. This sequence encodes CASSSGTFGTGELFF. The chain employs TRBV18 and TRBJ2-2, with a tentative D call TRBD2 (6 bases). This CDR3 is built from 15 residues. Germline V gene lookup returns CDR1 KGHSH and CDR2 LQKENI. Trimming took off 5 bases at V and 4 bases at J, with 14 bases between the two ends.

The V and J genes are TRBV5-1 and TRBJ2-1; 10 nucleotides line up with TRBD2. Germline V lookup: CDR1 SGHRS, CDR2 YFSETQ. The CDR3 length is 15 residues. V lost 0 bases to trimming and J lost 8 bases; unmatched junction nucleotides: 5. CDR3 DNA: TGCGCCAGCAGCTTGGTGGCTAGCGGGAGTTATGAGCAGTTCTTC. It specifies CASSLVASGSYEQFF.

The CDR3: CASSQGGARRRTGIDGYTF. The CDR3 nucleotides are TGCGCCAGCAGCCAAGGAGGTGCTAGGAGGCGGACAGGAATAGATGGCTACACCTTC. The chain employs TRBV4-1 and TRBJ1-2, with 7 bases that match TRBD1. V gave up 1 base and J gave up 6 bases; unmatched junction bases: 20. In germline, CDR1 is MGHRA, CDR2 YSYEKL. This CDR3 region has 19 residues.

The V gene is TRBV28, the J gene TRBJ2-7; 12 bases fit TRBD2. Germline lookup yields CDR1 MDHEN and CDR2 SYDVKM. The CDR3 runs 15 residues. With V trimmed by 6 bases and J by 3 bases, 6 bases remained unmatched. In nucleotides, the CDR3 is TGTGCCAGCAGCCCGACTAGCGGGGGATACTACGAGCAGTACGTC. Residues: CASSPTSGGYYEQYV.

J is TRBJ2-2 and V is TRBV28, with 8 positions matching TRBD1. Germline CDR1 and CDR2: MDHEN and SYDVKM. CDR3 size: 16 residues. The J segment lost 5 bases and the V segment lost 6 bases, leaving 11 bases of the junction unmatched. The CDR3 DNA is TGTGCCAGCAGAATCTATGGACAGGGCAGGACCGGGGAGCTGTTTTTT. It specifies CASRIYGQGRTGELFF.

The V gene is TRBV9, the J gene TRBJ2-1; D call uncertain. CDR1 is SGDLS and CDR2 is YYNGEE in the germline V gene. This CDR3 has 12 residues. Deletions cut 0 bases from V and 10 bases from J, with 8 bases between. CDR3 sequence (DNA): TGTGCCAGCAGCGTAGCAGACTTGGAGCAGTTCTTC. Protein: CASSVADLEQFF.

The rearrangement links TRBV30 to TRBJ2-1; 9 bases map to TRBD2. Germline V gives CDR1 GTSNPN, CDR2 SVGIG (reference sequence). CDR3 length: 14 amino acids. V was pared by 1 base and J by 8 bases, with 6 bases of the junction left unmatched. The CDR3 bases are TGTGCCTGGAGTGGAGGACTAGCGATTCATGAGCAGTTCTTC. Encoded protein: CAWSGGLAIHEQFF.

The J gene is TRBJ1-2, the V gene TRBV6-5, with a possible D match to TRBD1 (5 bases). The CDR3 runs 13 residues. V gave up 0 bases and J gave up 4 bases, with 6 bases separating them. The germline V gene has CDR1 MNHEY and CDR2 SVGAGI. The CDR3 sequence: CASSYSGAYGYTF. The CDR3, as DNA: TGTGCCAGCAGTTACTCAGGGGCCTATGGCTACACCTTC.

CDR3 sequence reads: CATGTGEGNTEAFF. For the CDR3, the DNA is TGTGCCACCGGGACAGGGGAGGGAAACACTGAAGCTTTCTTT. The rearrangement uses TRBV10-3 and TRBJ1-1; TRBD1 agrees at 10 bases. Per the germline V gene, CDR1 is ENHRY and CDR2 is SYGVKD. Unmatched junction bases numbered 7, after V lost 10 bases and J lost 2 bases. This CDR3 spans 14 amino acids.

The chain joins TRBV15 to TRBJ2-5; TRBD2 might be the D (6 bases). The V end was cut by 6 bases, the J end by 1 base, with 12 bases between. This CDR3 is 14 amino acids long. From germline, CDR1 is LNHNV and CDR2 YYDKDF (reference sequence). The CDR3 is CATRGLGGQETQYF. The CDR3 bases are TGTGCCACCAGAGGCCTCGGGGGCCAAGAGACCCAGTACTTC.

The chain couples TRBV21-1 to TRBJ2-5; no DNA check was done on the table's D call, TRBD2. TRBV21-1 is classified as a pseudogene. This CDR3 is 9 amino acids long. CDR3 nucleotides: TGTGCCATCGGGAAGACCCAGTACTTC. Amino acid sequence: CAIGKTQYF.

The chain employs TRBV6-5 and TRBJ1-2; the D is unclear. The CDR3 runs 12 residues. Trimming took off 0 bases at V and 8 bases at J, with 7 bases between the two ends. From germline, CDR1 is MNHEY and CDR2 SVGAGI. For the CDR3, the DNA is TGTGCCAGCAGTTACTCGTTTCGGGGCTACACCTTC. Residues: CASSYSFRGYTF.

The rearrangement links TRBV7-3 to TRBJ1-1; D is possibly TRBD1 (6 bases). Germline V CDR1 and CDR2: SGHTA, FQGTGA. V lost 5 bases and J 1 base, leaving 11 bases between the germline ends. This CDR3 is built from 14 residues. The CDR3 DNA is TGTGCCAGCAGCCCGGACAGTGAGAACACTGAAGCTTTCTTT. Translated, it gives CASSPDSENTEAFF.

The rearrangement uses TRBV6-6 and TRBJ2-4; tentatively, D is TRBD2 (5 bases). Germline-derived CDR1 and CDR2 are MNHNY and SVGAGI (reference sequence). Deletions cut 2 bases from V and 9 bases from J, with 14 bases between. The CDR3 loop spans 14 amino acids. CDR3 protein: CASSYGQTRGIQYF. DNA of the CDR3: TGTGCCAGCAGTTACGGTCAGACTCGGGGCATTCAGTACTTC.

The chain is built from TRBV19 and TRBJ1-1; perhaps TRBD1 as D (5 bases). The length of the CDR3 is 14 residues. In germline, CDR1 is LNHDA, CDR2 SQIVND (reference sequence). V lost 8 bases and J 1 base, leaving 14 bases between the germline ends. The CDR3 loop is CASQSMGGNTEAFF. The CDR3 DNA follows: TGTGCCAGTCAGTCCATGGGGGGGAACACTGAAGCTTTCTTT.

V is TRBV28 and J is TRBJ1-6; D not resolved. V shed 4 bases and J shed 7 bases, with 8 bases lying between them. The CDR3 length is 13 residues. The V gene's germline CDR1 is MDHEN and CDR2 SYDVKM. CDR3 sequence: CASSYVSNSPLHF. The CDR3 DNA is TGTGCCAGCAGTTACGTGAGCAATTCACCCCTCCACTTT. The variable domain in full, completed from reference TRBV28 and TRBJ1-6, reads DVKVTQSSRYLVKRTGEKVFLECVQDMDHENMFWYRQDPGLGLRLIYFSYDVKMKEKGDIPEGYSVSREKKERFSLILESASTNQTSMYLCASSYVSNSPLHFGNGTRLTVT.

The CDR3 is CASGPGTHSNQPQHF. CDR3 sequence (DNA): TGTGCCAGCGGGCCCGGGACACATAGCAATCAGCCCCAGCATTTT. The J gene is TRBJ1-5, the V gene TRBV6-5, with a possible D match to TRBD1 (6 bases). The V gene lost 8 bases and the J gene lost 0 bases, with 14 bases spanning the gap. The germline V gene encodes CDR1 MNHEY and CDR2 SVGAGI. CDR3 length: 15 residues.

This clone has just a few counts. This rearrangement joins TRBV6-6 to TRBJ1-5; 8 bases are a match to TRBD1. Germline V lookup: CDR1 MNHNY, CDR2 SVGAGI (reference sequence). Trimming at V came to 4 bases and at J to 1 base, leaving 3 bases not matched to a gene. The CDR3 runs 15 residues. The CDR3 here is CASSSGDRSNQPQHF. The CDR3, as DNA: TGTGCCAGCAGTTCAGGGGACAGGAGCAATCAGCCCCAGCATTTT.

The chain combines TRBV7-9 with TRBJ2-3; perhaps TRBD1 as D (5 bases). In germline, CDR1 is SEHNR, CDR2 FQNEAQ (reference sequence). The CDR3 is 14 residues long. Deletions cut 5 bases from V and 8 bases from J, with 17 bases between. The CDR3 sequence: CASSPRVAPATQYF. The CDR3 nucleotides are TGTGCCAGCAGCCCCAGGGTGGCCCCGGCTACGCAGTATTTT.

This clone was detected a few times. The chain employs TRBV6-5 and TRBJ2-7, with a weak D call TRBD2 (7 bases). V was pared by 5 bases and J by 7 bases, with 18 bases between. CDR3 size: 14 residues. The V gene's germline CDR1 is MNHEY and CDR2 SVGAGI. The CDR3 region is CASSEQGGVEEQYF. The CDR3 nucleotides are TGTGCCAGCAGTGAACAGGGAGGGGTTGAAGAGCAGTACTTC.

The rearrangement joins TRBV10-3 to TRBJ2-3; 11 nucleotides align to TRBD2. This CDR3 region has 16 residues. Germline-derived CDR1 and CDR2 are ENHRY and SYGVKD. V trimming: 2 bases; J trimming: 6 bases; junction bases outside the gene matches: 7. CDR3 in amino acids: CAISEASGGTPDTQYF. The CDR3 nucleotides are TGTGCCATCAGTGAGGCTAGCGGGGGGACCCCCGATACGCAGTATTTT.

CDR3 in DNA: TGCAGCGTAGACAGGGGTGATAACTATGGCTACACCTTC. Its translation: CSVDRGDNYGYTF. The genes are TRBV29-1 and TRBJ1-2; 8 bases are a match to TRBD1. The germline V gene encodes CDR1 SQVTM and CDR2 ANQGSEA. There are 13 residues in the CDR3. The V segment lost 6 bases and the J segment 1 base; nucleotides outside the gene matches: 4.

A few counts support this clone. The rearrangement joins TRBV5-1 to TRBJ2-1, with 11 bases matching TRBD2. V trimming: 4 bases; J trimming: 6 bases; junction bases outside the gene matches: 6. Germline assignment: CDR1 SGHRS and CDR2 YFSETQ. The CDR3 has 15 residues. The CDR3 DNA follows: TGCGCCAGCAGCCCCCGACTAGCGGGGCTCAATGAGCAGTTCTTC. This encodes CASSPRLAGLNEQFF.

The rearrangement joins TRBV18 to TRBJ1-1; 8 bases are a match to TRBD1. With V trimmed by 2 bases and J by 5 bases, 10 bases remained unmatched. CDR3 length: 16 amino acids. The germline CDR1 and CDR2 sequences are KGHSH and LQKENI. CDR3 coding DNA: TGTGCCAGCTCACCAGCGGCAGGGGGCGCCTATACTGAAGCTTTCTTT. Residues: CASSPAAGGAYTEAFF.

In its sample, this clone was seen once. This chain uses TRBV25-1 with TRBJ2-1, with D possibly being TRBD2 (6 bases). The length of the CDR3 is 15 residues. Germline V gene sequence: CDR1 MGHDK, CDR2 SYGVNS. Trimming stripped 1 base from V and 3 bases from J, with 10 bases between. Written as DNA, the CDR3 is TGTGCCAGCAGTGAATCTCGGGGGAGCTACAATGAGCAGTTCTTC. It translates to CASSESRGSYNEQFF.